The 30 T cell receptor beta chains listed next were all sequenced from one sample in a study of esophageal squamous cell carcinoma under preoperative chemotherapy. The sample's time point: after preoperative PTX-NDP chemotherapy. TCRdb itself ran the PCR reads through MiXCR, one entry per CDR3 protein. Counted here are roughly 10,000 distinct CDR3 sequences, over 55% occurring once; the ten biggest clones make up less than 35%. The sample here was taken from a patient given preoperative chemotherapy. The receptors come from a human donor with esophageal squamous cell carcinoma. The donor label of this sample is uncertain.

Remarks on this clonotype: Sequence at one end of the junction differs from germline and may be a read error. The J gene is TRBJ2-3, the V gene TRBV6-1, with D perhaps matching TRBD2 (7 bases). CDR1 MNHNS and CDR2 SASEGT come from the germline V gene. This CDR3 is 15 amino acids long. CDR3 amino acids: CAGGDGGGEPETQYF. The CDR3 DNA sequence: TGTGCCGGGGGGGATGGGGGGGGCGAGCCAGAGACGCAGTATTTC.

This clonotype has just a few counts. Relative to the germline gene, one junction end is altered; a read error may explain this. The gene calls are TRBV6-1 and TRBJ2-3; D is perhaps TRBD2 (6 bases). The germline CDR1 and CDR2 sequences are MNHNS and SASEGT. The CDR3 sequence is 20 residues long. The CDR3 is CASSSRGRLSGLATTDTQYF. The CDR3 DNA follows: TGTGCCAGCAGCTCACGAGGTCGCCTCTCGGGACTGGCGACCACAGATACGCAGTATTTC.

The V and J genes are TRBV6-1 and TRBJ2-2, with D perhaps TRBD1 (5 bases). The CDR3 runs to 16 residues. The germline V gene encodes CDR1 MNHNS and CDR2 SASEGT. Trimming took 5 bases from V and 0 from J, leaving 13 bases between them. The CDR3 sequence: CASSPYGQANTGELFF. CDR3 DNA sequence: TGTGCCAGCAGTCCCTATGGACAAGCGAACACCGGGGAGCTGTTTTTT.

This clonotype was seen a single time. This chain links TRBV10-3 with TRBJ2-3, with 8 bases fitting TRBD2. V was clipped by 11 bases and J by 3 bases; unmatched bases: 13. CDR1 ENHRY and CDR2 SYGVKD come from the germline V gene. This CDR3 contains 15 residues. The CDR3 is CAGGLGAGETDTQYF. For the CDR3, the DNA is TGTGCCGGGGGTTTAGGAGCGGGAGAGACAGATACGCAGTATTTT.

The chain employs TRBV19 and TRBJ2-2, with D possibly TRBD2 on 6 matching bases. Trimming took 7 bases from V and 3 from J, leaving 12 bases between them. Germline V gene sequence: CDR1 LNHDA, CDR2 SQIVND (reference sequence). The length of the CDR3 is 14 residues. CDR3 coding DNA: TGTGCCAGTACCCCGGACTATTACACCGGGGAGCTGTTTTTT. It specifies CASTPDYYTGELFF.

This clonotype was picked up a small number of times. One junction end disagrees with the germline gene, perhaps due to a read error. The CDR3 bases are TGTGCCAGGGGTGTTAGGGAGGGGGATACGCAGTATTTC. Its translation is CARGVREGDTQYF. The chain employs TRBV6-1 and TRBJ2-3; possibly TRBD2 for D (7 bases). This CDR3 is built from 13 residues. CDR1 is MNHNS, CDR2 SASEGT, per germline.

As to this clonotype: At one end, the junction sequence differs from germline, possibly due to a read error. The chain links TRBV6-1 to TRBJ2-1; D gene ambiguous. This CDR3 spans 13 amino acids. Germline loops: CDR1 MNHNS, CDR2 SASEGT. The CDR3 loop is CASGGARSEEQFF. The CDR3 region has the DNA TGTGCCAGCGGCGGTGCGAGGTCCGAGGAGCAGTTTTTC.

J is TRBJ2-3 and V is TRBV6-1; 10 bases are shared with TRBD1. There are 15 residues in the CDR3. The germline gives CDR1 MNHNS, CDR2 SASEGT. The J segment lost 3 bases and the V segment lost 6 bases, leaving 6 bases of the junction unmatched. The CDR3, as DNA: TGTGCCAGCAGGGAGGACAGGGGGAGAACAGATACGCAGTATTTT. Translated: CASREDRGRTDTQYF.

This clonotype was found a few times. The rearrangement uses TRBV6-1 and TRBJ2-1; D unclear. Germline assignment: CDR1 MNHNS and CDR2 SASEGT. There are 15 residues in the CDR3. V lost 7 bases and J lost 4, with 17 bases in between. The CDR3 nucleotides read TGTGCCAGCACCTTACAGACGACCCTGTACAATGAGCAGTTCTTC. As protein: CASTLQTTLYNEQFF.

The CDR3 loop reads CASSPDPLAGIFSVSYNEQFF. CDR3 nucleotide sequence: TGTGCCAGCAGTCCAGATCCCCTAGCGGGCATTTTCAGTGTCTCCTACAATGAGCAGTTCTTC. The rearrangement joins TRBV12-3 or TRBV12-4 to TRBJ2-1; the match to TRBD2 covers 8 bases. Trimming at V came to 5 bases and at J to 0 bases, leaving 21 bases not matched to a gene. The length of the CDR3 is 21 residues.

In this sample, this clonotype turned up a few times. CDR3 DNA sequence: TGTGCCAGCAGTTATAGGGCGGGACCGGACGAGCAGTACTTC. This sequence encodes CASSYRAGPDEQYF. This sequence joins TRBV6-5 and TRBJ2-1, with D possibly TRBD2 on 6 matching bases. The better agreement between TRBJ2-7 and the DNA end casts doubt on the J call. CDR1 is MNHEY, CDR2 SVGAGI, per germline. The length of the CDR3 is 14 residues.

DNA for the CDR3: TGTGCCAGCAGCTATGCGAAGTCCGGGGAGCTGTTTTTT. This gives the protein CASSYAKSGELFF. The J gene is TRBJ2-2, the V gene TRBV6-9, with D uncertain. CDR3 length: 13 amino acids. Germline assignment: CDR1 MNHGY and CDR2 SVAAGI. Trimming took off 6 bases at V and 6 bases at J, with 11 bases between the two ends.

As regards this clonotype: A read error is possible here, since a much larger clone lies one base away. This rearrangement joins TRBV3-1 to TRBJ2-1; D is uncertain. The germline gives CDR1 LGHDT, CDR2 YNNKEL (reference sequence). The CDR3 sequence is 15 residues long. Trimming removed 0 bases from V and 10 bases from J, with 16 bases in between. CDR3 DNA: TGTGCCAGCAGCCAAGATAAGGGCGTGGGGTACGAGCAGTTCTTC. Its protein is CASSQDKGVGYEQFF.

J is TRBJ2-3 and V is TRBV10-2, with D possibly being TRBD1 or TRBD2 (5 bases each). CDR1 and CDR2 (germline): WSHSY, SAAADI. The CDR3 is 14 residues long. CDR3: CPTSGGTDKDIQYF. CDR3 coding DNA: TGCCCCACCTCGGGTGGGACCGACAAAGATATTCAGTATTTT.

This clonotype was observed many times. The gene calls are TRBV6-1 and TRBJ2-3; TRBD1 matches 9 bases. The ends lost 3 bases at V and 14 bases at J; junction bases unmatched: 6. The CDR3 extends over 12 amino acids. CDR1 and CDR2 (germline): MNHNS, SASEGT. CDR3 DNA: TGTGCCAGCAGTGATACCGGGACAGGGATGTATTTT. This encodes CASSDTGTGMYF.

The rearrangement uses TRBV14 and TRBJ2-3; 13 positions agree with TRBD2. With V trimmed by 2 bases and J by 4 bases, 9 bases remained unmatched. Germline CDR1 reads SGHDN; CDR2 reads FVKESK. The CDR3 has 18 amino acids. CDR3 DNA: TGTGCCAGCAGCCAATATGGACTAGCGGGAGTGGGTGCAGATACGCAGTATTTT. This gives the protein CASSQYGLAGVGADTQYF.

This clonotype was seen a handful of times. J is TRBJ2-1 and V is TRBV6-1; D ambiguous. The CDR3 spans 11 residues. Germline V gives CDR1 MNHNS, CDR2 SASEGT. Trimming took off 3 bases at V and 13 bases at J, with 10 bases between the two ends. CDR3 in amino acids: CASSESLIQFF. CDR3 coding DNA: TGTGCCAGCAGTGAGAGTCTAATTCAGTTCTTC.

The CDR3: CASSQDVSSGIWETQYF. The CDR3 DNA follows: TGTGCCAGCAGCCAAGATGTGAGTAGCGGGATTTGGGAGACCCAGTACTTC. The rearrangement links TRBV4-2 to TRBJ2-5; 8 nucleotides line up with TRBD2. The CDR3 totals 17 residues. J was trimmed by 5 bases and V by 0 bases; bases with no gene match: 11. CDR1 is LGHNA, CDR2 YNFKEQ, per germline.

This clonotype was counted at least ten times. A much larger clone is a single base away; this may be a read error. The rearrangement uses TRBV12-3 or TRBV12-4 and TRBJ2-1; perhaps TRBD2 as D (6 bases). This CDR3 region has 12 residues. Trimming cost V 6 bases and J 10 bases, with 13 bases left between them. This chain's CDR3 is CASSRSGYEQFF. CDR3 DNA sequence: TGTGCCAGCAGCCGTAGCGGCTACGAGCAGTTCTTC.

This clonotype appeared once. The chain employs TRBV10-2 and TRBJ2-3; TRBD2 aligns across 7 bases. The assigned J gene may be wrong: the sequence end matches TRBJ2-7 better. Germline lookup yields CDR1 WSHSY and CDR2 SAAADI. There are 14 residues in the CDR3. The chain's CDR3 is CAGSGGTYKDTQYF. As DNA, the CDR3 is TGCGCGGGCTCCGGGGGGACCTACAAAGATACGCAGTACTTC.

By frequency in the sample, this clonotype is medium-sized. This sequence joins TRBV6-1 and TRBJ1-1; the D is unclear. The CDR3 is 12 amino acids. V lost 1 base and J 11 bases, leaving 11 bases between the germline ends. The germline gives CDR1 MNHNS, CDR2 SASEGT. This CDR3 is CASSEEVGFAFF. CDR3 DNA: TGTGCCAGCAGTGAAGAGGTAGGGTTCGCTTTCTTT.

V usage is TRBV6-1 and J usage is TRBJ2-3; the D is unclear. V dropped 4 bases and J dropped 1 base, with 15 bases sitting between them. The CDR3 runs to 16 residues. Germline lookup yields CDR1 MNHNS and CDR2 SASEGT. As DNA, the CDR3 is TGTGCCAGCAGTGGCACCCCGAAGTCGGGCACAGATACGCAGTATTTT. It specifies CASSGTPKSGTDTQYF.

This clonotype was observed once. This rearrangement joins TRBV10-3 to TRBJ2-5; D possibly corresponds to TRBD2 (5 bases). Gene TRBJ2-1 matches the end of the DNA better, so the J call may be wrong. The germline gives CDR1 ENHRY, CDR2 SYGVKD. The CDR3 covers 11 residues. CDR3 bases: TGTGCCACCAAGTATGGGGAGACCCAGTTCTTC. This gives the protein CATKYGETQFF.

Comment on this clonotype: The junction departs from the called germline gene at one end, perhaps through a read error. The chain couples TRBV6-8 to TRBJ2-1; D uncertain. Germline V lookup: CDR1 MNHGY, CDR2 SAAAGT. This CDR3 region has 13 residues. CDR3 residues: CAKGDARSEEQFF. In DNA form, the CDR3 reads TGTGCCAAGGGTGATGCGAGGTCCGAGGAGCAGTTTTTC.

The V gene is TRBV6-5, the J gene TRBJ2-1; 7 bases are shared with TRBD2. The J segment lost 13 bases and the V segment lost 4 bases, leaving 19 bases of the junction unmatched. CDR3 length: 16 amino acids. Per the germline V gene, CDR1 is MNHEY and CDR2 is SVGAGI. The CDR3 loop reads CASSSPSGEGQETQFF. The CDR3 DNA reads TGTGCCAGCAGTTCTCCGAGCGGGGAGGGCCAAGAGACCCAGTTCTTC.

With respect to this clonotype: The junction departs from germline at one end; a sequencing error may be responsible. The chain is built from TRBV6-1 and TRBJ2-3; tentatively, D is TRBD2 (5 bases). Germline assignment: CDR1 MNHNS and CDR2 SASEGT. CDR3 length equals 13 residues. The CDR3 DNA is TGTGCCTGGGGTGTTAGGGCCGGGGATACGCAGTACTTT. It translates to CAWGVRAGDTQYF.

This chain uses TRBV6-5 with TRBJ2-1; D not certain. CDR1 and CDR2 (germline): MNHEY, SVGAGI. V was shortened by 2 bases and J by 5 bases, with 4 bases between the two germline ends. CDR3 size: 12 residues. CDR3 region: CASSYLNNEQFF. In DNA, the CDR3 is TGTGCCAGCAGTTACCTCAACAATGAGCAGTTCTTC.

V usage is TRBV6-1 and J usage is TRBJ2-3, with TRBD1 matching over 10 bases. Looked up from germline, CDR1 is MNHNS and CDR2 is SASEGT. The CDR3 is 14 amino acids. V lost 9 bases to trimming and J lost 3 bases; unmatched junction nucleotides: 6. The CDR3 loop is CASATGGLTDTQYF. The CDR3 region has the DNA TGTGCCAGTGCGACAGGGGGCTTGACAGATACGCAGTATTTT.

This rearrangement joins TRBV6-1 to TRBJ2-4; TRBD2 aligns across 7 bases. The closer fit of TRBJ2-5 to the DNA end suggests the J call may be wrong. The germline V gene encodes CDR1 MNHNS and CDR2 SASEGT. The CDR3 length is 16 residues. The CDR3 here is CASRGTGGGVKKTQYF. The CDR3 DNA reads TGTGCCAGCAGGGGGACCGGGGGAGGGGTCAAAAAGACCCAGTACTTC.

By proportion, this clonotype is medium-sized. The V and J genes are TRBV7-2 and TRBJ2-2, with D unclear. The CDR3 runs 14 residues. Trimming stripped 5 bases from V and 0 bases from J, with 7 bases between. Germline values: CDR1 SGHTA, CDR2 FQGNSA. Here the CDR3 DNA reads TGTGCCAGCAGCCCCCTTACGAACACCGGGGAGCTGTTTTTT. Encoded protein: CASSPLTNTGELFF.